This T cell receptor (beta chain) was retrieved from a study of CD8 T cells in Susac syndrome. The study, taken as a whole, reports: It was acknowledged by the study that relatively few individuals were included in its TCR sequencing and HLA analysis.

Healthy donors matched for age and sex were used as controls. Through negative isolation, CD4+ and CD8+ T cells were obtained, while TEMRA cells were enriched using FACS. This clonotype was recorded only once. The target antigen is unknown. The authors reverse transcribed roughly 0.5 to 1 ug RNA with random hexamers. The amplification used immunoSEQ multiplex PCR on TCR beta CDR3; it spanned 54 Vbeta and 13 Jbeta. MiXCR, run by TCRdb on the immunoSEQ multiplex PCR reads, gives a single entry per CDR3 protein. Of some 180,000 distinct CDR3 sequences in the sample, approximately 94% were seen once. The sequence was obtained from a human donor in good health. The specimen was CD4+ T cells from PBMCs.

CDR3 nucleotides: TGTGCCAGCAGCCAAGGGGACCCCGCATATTTAACAGATACGCAGTATTTT. Protein sequence: CASSQGDPAYLTDTQYF. The chain is built from TRBV14 and TRBJ2-3; D is perhaps TRBD1 or TRBD2 (5 bases each). Germline values: CDR1 SGHDN, CDR2 FVKESK. There are 17 residues in the CDR3. V lost 1 base and J lost 3, with 17 bases in between.